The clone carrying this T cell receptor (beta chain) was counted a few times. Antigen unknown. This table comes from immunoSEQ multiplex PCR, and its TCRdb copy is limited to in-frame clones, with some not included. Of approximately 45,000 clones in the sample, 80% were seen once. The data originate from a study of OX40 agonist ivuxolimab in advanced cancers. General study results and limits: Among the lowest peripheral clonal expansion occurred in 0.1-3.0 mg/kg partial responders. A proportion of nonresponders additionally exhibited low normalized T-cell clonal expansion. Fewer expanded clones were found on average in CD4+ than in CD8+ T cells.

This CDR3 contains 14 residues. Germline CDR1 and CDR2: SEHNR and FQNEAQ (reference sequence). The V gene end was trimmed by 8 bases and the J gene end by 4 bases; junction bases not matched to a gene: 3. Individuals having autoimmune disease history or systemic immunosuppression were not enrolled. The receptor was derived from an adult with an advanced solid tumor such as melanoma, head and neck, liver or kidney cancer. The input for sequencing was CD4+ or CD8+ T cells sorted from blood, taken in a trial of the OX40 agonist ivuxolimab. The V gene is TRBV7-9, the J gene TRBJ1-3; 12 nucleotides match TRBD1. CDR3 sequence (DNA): TGTGCCAGCGGCGGGACAGGGGGCGGAAACACCATATATTTT. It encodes CASGGTGGGNTIYF. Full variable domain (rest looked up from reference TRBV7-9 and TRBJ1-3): DTGVSQNPRHKITKRGQNVTFRCDPISEHNRLYWYRQTLGQGPEFLTYFQNEAQLEKSRLLSDRFSAERPKGSFSTLEIQRTEQGDSAMYLCASGGTGGGNTIYFGEGSWLTVV.